This record concerns one T cell receptor beta chain sequence. This specimen belongs to a study of cytotoxic CD8 clonotypes in ibrutinib-treated CLL. Study as a whole: After a median approximately 12 months on treatment (6 to 36), response samples were drawn. Each sample contained, on average, approximately 230,000 productive templates and roughly 96,000 productive rearrangements.

Some clones are missing from TCRdb's copy, which holds only in-frame ones; the method was immunoSEQ multiplex PCR. The table records 14,000 or so clones, about 64% of them present only once. Per germline, CDR1 SEHNR and CDR2 FQNEAQ (reference sequence). V was shortened by 4 bases and J by 4 bases, with 16 bases between the two germline ends. This CDR3 has 15 amino acids. The chain is built from TRBV7-9 and TRBJ1-2; the D is unclear. The material sequenced was PBMCs, taken before ibrutinib treatment. The sequence derives from a human donor with chronic lymphocytic leukemia. CDR3 nucleotide sequence: TGTGCCAGCAGCTCATCATTCCGCGGTAGCTATGGCTACACCTTC. It translates to CASSSSFRGSYGYTF.